One and the same sample provided the 17 T cell receptor beta chains below, sequenced in a study of T cell repertoires in cytomegalovirus infection. TCRdb analysed the reads with MiXCR anew, one entry per CDR3 protein. The table shows fewer than 550,000 distinct CDR3 sequences, with over 9% occurring only once. The material sequenced was PBMCs. These receptors were taken from a human donor in good health (CMV status not recorded). Some clones in this sample may be carry-over from other donors' samples.

The sample holds many counts of this clonotype. CDR3 DNA: TGTGCCAGCAGCTTACCCGAGGGGGTGGACCAAGAGACCCAGTACTTC. This translates into CASSLPEGVDQETQYF. The V and J genes are TRBV7-9 and TRBJ2-5; the D gene is possibly TRBD1 (6 bases). CDR3 length: 16 residues. Trimming removed 2 bases from V and 0 bases from J, with 13 bases in between. Germline CDR1 is SEHNR and CDR2 is FQNEAQ (reference sequence).

This clonotype was seen many times. The rearrangement joins TRBV5-5 to TRBJ2-1, with 14 bases matching TRBD2. Germline V lookup: CDR1 SGHKS, CDR2 YYEKEE (reference sequence). V lost 0 bases and J lost 5; bases outside the gene matches: 10. This CDR3 is 19 amino acids long. The DNA for the CDR3 is TGTGCCAGCAGCTTGGTAAGACCGGGACTAGCGGGAGAACACAATGAGCAGTTCTTC. Translating gives CASSLVRPGLAGEHNEQFF.

This clonotype has just a few counts. The CDR3 bases are TGTGCCAGCACCGCTAGCGGGGGGGTCCAAGAGACCCAGTACTTC. This gives the protein CASTASGGVQETQYF. V usage is TRBV9 and J usage is TRBJ2-5; TRBD2 aligns across 12 bases. From germline, CDR1 is SGDLS and CDR2 YYNGEE. Germline trimming cut 6 bases from V and 1 base from J; bases unmatched to any gene: 4. The CDR3 has 15 residues.

This clonotype was recorded at least ten times. CDR3 DNA sequence: TGCGCCAGCAGTCGCGGGGGTAGCGGCTACAATGAGCAGTTCTTC. It codes for CASSRGGSGYNEQFF. The chain recombines TRBV5-1 with TRBJ2-1; 7 bases are shared with TRBD2. Per germline, CDR1 SGHRS and CDR2 YFSETQ. V trimming: 5 bases; J trimming: 3 bases; junction bases outside the gene matches: 8. This CDR3 is 15 amino acids long. Together with reference TRBV5-1 and TRBJ2-1, the CDR3 gives the full variable domain: KAGVTQTPRYLIKTRGQQVTLSCSPISGHRSVSWYQQTPGQGLQFLFEYFSETQRNKGNFPGRFSGRQFSNSRSEMNVSTLELGDSALYLCASSRGGSGYNEQFFGPGTRLTVL.

This clonotype was counted once. The chain joins TRBV12-3 or TRBV12-4 to TRBJ2-2; TRBD2 agrees at 7 bases. V gave up 6 bases and J gave up 0 bases; unmatched junction bases: 10. The length of the CDR3 is 17 residues. CDR3 sequence (DNA): TGTGCCAGCAGCCTGACTAGCAGTGATACGAACACCGGGGAGCTGTTTTTT. As protein: CASSLTSSDTNTGELFF.

The chain has TRBV2 and TRBJ1-1; D ambiguous. Trimming pared 6 bases from V and 8 bases from J, leaving 16 bases between. The V gene's germline CDR1 is SNHLY and CDR2 FYNNEI. The CDR3 is made up of 13 amino acids. The CDR3 loop reads CASRREIGLEAFF. In DNA, the CDR3 is TGTGCCAGCAGGAGAGAAATTGGGTTGGAAGCTTTCTTT.

This clonotype occurred many times. The chain combines TRBV11-2 with TRBJ2-5, with 8 bases matching TRBD2. The CDR3 spans 16 residues. Germline CDR1 and CDR2: SGHAT and FQNNGV. The J segment lost 5 bases and the V segment lost 2 bases, leaving 10 bases of the junction unmatched. The CDR3 DNA follows: TGTGCCAGCAGCTTAACCCCGGGACTAGATGTGGAGACCCAGTACTTC. Translated: CASSLTPGLDVETQYF.

This clonotype appeared many times. The J gene is TRBJ2-7, the V gene TRBV14; D tentatively fits TRBD1 or TRBD2 (6 bases each). This CDR3 contains 15 residues. Between the trimmed V and J ends, which lost 3 bases and 3 bases, there was a span of 15 bases. CDR1 and CDR2 (germline): SGHDN, FVKESK. The CDR3 DNA reads as TGTGCCAGCAGCCAGCCGGGGGCTGCTTACTACGAGCAGTACTTC. It yields the protein CASSQPGAAYYEQYF.

This clonotype was seen repeatedly, ten times or more. The chain uses TRBV4-1 and TRBJ2-5; 8 bases line up with TRBD2. Trimming removed 5 bases from V and 0 bases from J; junction bases left unmatched: 8. Germline V lookup: CDR1 MGHRA, CDR2 YSYEKL. The CDR3 contains 16 residues. The CDR3 protein is CASSAPAGLDQETQYF. In DNA, the CDR3 is TGCGCCAGCAGCGCCCCCGCGGGACTAGACCAAGAGACCCAGTACTTC.

The J gene is TRBJ2-2, the V gene TRBV14; 7 bases are shared with TRBD2. Germline V lookup: CDR1 SGHDN, CDR2 FVKESK. This CDR3 spans 15 amino acids. V trimming: 3 bases; J trimming: 7 bases; junction bases outside the gene matches: 8. The CDR3 coding sequence is TGTGCCAGCAGCCAGCGGCGGGAGACCGGCGGGGAGCTGTTTTTT. This encodes CASSQRRETGGELFF.

This clonotype was recorded many times. The chain carries TRBV11-2 and TRBJ1-2; the D gene is possibly TRBD1 (6 bases). CDR1 and CDR2 (germline): SGHAT, FQNNGV. Trimming took 5 bases from V and 2 from J, leaving 15 bases between them. This CDR3 contains 15 residues. The CDR3 bases are TGTGCCAGCAGCCCCCGCGGACAGATGAACTATGGCTACACCTTC. Translation: CASSPRGQMNYGYTF.

The table lists this clonotype with a count of one. The chain links TRBV20-1 to TRBJ2-2; D gene unclear. This CDR3 contains 13 residues. V lost 4 bases, J lost 4 bases, and 10 bases lay in between. From germline, CDR1 is DFQATT and CDR2 SNEGSKA (reference sequence). Written as DNA, the CDR3 is TGCAGTGCTAATATCCCAGGCACCGGGGAGCTGTTTTTT. It codes for CSANIPGTGELFF.

This chain links TRBV12-3 or TRBV12-4 with TRBJ2-7, with 11 nucleotides matching TRBD2. V lost 6 bases, J lost 2 bases, and 9 bases stayed unmatched. This CDR3 comprises 16 residues. The CDR3, as DNA: TGTGCCAGCAGCTCAACTAGCGGGGGTTCCCCCTACGAGCAGTACTTC. Protein product: CASSSTSGGSPYEQYF.

In this sample, this clonotype turned up many times. The chain employs TRBV19 and TRBJ1-2; D gene uncertain. The germline CDR1 and CDR2 sequences are LNHDA and SQIVND (reference sequence). The CDR3 has 14 residues. The germline V and J ends were trimmed by 3 bases and 7 bases, with 15 bases remaining between them. The CDR3 DNA follows: TGTGCCAGTAGTATGTACAGAGAGCTATTTGGCTACACCTTC. Protein product: CASSMYRELFGYTF.

This clonotype turned up a few times. This rearrangement joins TRBV19 to TRBJ2-1; TRBD2 aligns across 12 bases. V shed 8 bases and J 9 bases; nucleotides not matched to a gene: 8. CDR1 LNHDA and CDR2 SQIVND come from the germline V gene (reference sequence). This CDR3 region has 14 residues. The CDR3: CASLAGGAMVEQFF. The DNA for the CDR3 is TGTGCCAGTCTAGCGGGGGGGGCAATGGTTGAGCAGTTCTTC. The variable domain in full, with the rest retrieved from reference TRBV19 and TRBJ2-1, is DGGITQSPKYLFRKEGQNVTLSCEQNLNHDAMYWYRQDPGQGLRLIYYSQIVNDFQKGDIAEGYSVSREKKESFPLTVTSAQKNPTAFYLCASLAGGAMVEQFFGPGTRLTVL.

This clonotype was found many times. V usage is TRBV7-9 and J usage is TRBJ1-4; D is ambiguous. Germline-derived CDR1 and CDR2 are SEHNR and FQNEAQ (reference sequence). V lost 5 bases, J lost 8 bases, and 18 bases lay in between. The CDR3 consists of 15 residues. The CDR3 loop is CASSLRGAIGEKLFF. In DNA, the CDR3 is TGTGCCAGCAGCCTGCGGGGAGCAATTGGGGAAAAACTGTTTTTT.

This clonotype was recorded many times. The chain couples TRBV7-8 to TRBJ2-7; 10 nucleotides agree with TRBD2. This CDR3 region has 18 residues. Trimming took 3 bases from V and 3 from J; bases not matched to a gene: 14. Per germline, CDR1 SGHVS and CDR2 FQNEAQ. CDR3 nucleotide sequence: TGTGCCAGCAGCTTCATGACTAGCGGGTCAGGGGGTAGCTACGAGCAGTACTTC. Its translation is CASSFMTSGSGGSYEQYF.